This is a list of T cell receptor beta chains from one sample in a study of blood T cell repertoires in COVID-19. The protocol was immunoSEQ multiplex PCR, while the TCRdb copy is restricted to in-frame clones and leaves out a portion. The sample includes approximately 230,000 clones, 85% to 90% seen only once; the top ten take about 1.6%. The material sequenced was PBMCs or T cells enriched from blood (not recorded which). These receptors came from a man in his forties who had recovered from COVID-19. CDR3s include the opening cysteine and the closing phenylalanine or tryptophan. Each record gives: D gene, V gene, J gene, clone size, CDR3 protein, CDR3 DNA. A D gene is named only where the DNA matches it firmly. For some rows the clone size is stated as once, few or many, or as a class when expanded; others skip it.

.	TRBV4-3	TRBJ2-5	.	CASSQAPGQDETQYF	TGCGCCAGCAGCCAAGCCCCAGGACAAGACGAGACCCAGTACTTC
.	TRBV3-1/TRBV3-2	TRBJ2-1	once	CASSQARLAYNEQFF	TGTGCCAGCAGCCAAGCTCGACTAGCCTACAATGAGCAGTTCTTC
.	TRBV2	TRBJ2-7	.	CASSELVGSGQYF	TGTGCCAGCAGTGAATTAGTTGGGAGTGGGCAGTACTTC
TRBD2	TRBV6-6	TRBJ2-7	few	CASSYRGLFPEQYF	TGTGCCAGCAGTTACCGGGGACTATTTCCCGAGCAGTACTTC
TRBD2	TRBV9	TRBJ2-1	.	CASSVDKGLAGGHEQFF	TGTGCCAGCAGCGTAGATAAGGGGTTAGCGGGGGGCCATGAGCAGTTCTTC
.	TRBV19	TRBJ2-2	few	CASSRGHTTGELFF	TGTGCCAGTAGTAGGGGACACACCACCGGGGAGCTGTTTTTT
TRBD2	TRBV6-5	TRBJ2-2	.	CASSPGLAGAGELFF	TGTGCCAGCAGTCCTGGACTAGCTGGTGCCGGGGAGCTGTTTTTT
.	TRBV6-5	TRBJ2-5	.	CAIGGDRETQYF	TGTGCCATCGGGGGGGACAGAGAGACCCAGTACTTC
TRBD2	TRBV28	TRBJ2-7	.	CASSVIGLAGDYEQYF	TGTGCCAGCAGTGTCATCGGACTAGCGGGGGACTACGAGCAGTACTTC
.	TRBV12-3/TRBV12-4	TRBJ1-1	.	CASSFLRDTEAFF	TGTGCCAGCAGTTTCCTACGGGACACTGAAGCTTTCTTT
.	TRBV7-3	TRBJ1-3	.	CASSLGAASSGNTIYF	TGTGCCAGCAGCTTAGGGGCGGCAAGCTCTGGAAACACCATATATTTT
TRBD2	TRBV29-1	TRBJ2-7	.	CSVVSGRGEQYF	TGCAGCGTTGTTAGCGGGAGAGGGGAGCAGTACTTC
.	TRBV5-6	TRBJ2-4	.	CASSLDVRDIQYF	TGTGCCAGCAGCTTGGATGTGAGGGACATTCAGTACTTC
.	TRBV28	TRBJ1-2	.	CASTPGTDYGYTF	TGTGCCAGCACCCCAGGGACTGACTATGGCTACACCTTC
.	TRBV28	TRBJ2-7	.	CASSLEAVYEQYF	TGTGCCAGCAGTTTGGAAGCGGTTTACGAGCAGTACTTC
TRBD1	TRBV5-8	TRBJ1-2	once	CASSRQGEGYGYTF	TGTGCCAGCAGCCGACAGGGCGAAGGCTATGGCTACACCTTC
TRBD2	TRBV3-1/TRBV3-2	TRBJ2-1	few	CASVLAGVNEQFF	TGTGCCAGCGTCCTAGCGGGAGTCAATGAGCAGTTCTTC
TRBD1	TRBV2	TRBJ1-3	.	CASTGQISGNTIYF	TGTGCCAGCACGGGACAGATCTCTGGAAACACCATATATTTT
.	TRBV3-1/TRBV3-2	TRBJ1-2	.	CASSWGQTGYTF	TGTGCCAGCAGCTGGGGGCAGACTGGCTACACCTTC
TRBD1	TRBV10-3	TRBJ1-2	few	CAIRGRGPYGYTF	TGTGCCATCAGAGGCAGGGGGCCCTATGGCTACACCTTC
.	TRBV2	TRBJ1-3	once	CASRLGNTLENTIYF	TGTGCCAGCAGGCTCGGGAATACTCTGGAGAACACCATATATTTT
.	TRBV9	TRBJ2-7	.	CASSTQSGGFYEQYF	TGTGCCAGCAGCACCCAATCCGGGGGATTTTACGAGCAGTACTTC
.	TRBV29-1	TRBJ1-1	once	CSTLLPSKTEAFF	TGCAGCACGTTATTGCCGAGTAAGACTGAAGCTTTCTTT
TRBD1	TRBV6-4	TRBJ2-1	.	CARGTGAPYNEQFF	TGTGCCAGAGGGACAGGGGCCCCATACAATGAGCAGTTCTTC
.	TRBV4-1	TRBJ1-6	.	CASSPEALHNSPLHF	TGCGCCAGCAGCCCCGAGGCACTACATAATTCACCCCTCCACTTT
.	TRBV6-4	TRBJ2-3	.	CASSPSGTDTQYF	TGTGCCAGCTCCCCGTCCGGCACAGATACGCAGTATTTT
TRBD1	TRBV6-5	TRBJ1-3	.	CASSYDRASSGNTIYF	TGTGCCAGCAGTTACGACAGGGCAAGCTCTGGAAACACCATATATTTT
TRBD1	TRBV27	TRBJ1-2	.	CASSMHPRDRGSGYTF	TGTGCCAGCAGTATGCACCCCCGGGACAGGGGAAGTGGCTACACCTTC
TRBD1	TRBV30	TRBJ1-2	.	CAWSPDRGPRYGYTF	TGTGCCTGGAGCCCTGACAGGGGGCCGAGGTATGGCTACACCTTC
.	TRBV14	TRBJ1-2	.	CASSPGRGVGYTF	TGTGCCAGCAGCCCTGGACGGGGAGTTGGCTACACCTTC
.	TRBV30	TRBJ2-1	.	CAWSVQGNEQFF	TGTGCCTGGAGTGTACAGGGTAATGAGCAGTTCTTC
.	TRBV19	TRBJ1-4	.	CASSIRQRDREKLFF	TGTGCCAGTAGTATCAGGCAGAGGGATCGAGAAAAACTGTTTTTT
.	TRBV27	TRBJ1-4	.	CASSFRPGLNEKLFF	TGTGCCAGCAGTTTCAGGCCAGGCCTTAATGAAAAACTGTTTTTT